The 16 T cell receptor beta chains in this list originate from one sample, sequenced in a study of T cell responses to AZD1222 COVID-19 vaccine. Measured with immunoSEQ multiplex PCR; TCRdb has only the in-frame clones, and not every one. This sample has roughly 190,000 clones, with 85% to 95% found just once. Here the sequenced sample was peripheral blood, taken 28 days after the second dose of the MenACWY control vaccine. These receptors originate from an adult who received the MenACWY meningococcal vaccine as a control.

The rearrangement uses TRBV5-5 and TRBJ1-6; TRBD1 matches 7 bases. The trim removed 3 bases at V and 7 bases at J, leaving 4 bases unmatched. This CDR3 is built from 14 residues. Germline V lookup: CDR1 SGHKS, CDR2 YYEKEE (reference sequence). CDR3 loop: CASSSRTGNSPLHF. DNA for the CDR3: TGTGCCAGCAGCTCTCGGACAGGAAATTCACCCCTCCACTTT.

The chain uses TRBV3-1 (or the pseudogene TRBV3-2) and TRBJ2-5, with no clear D. This CDR3 comprises 13 residues. V lost 0 bases and J lost 5, with 7 bases in between. From germline, CDR1 is LGHDT and CDR2 YNNKEL (reference sequence). DNA of the CDR3: TGTGCCAGCAGCCAAGAGGTCCGGGAGACCCAGTACTTC. This sequence encodes CASSQEVRETQYF.

V and J are TRBV28 and TRBJ2-7; D is undetermined. V was pared by 2 bases and J by 2 bases, with 10 bases between. Germline V gene sequence: CDR1 MDHEN, CDR2 SYDVKM. The CDR3 totals 14 residues. CDR3 sequence reads: CASSLPGFAYEQYF. In nucleotides, the CDR3 is TGTGCCAGCAGTTTACCCGGGTTCGCCTACGAGCAGTACTTC.

The chain employs TRBV4-2 and TRBJ2-7; 8 bases line up with TRBD1. This CDR3 spans 16 amino acids. CDR1 is LGHNA and CDR2 is YNFKEQ in the germline V gene. With V trimmed by 5 bases and J by 2 bases, 11 bases remained unmatched. This chain's CDR3 is CASSRGWTGSAYEQYF. The CDR3 coding sequence is TGTGCCAGCAGCAGAGGGTGGACAGGGAGCGCCTACGAGCAGTACTTC.

The rearrangement links TRBV10-3 to TRBJ2-1; a weak D match, TRBD2 (6 bases). CDR1 is ENHRY and CDR2 is SYGVKD in the germline V gene. The CDR3 runs 15 residues. V was shortened by 4 bases and J by 2 bases, with 12 bases between the two germline ends. The CDR3 here is CAISVGREAYNEQFF. CDR3 coding DNA: TGTGCCATCAGTGTTGGCAGGGAGGCCTACAATGAGCAGTTCTTC.

The chain has TRBV10-2 and TRBJ2-1; 8 nucleotides agree with TRBD2. This CDR3 comprises 13 residues. From germline, CDR1 is WSHSY and CDR2 SAAADI. V was pared by 3 bases and J by 9 bases, with 4 bases of the junction left unmatched. CDR3 loop: CASSERAGAEQFF. Written as DNA, the CDR3 is TGCGCCAGCAGTGAACGAGCGGGAGCTGAGCAGTTCTTC.

This chain joins TRBV7-9 and TRBJ2-7, with D tentatively TRBD1 (5 bases). Trimming took 5 bases from V and 2 from J, leaving 13 bases between them. Germline V gives CDR1 SEHNR, CDR2 FQNEAQ (reference sequence). The CDR3 totals 14 residues. CDR3 coding DNA: TGTGCCAGCAGCATCGCAGGGATGCCCTACGAGCAGTACTTC. This encodes CASSIAGMPYEQYF.

This chain connects TRBV6-5 to TRBJ2-2, with TRBD2 matching 11 bases. This CDR3 has 13 amino acids. V was clipped by 7 bases and J by 9 bases; unmatched bases: 4. The germline CDR1 and CDR2 sequences are MNHEY and SVGAGI. The CDR3 sequence is CASTASGRRELFF. As DNA, the CDR3 is TGTGCCAGCACGGCTAGCGGGAGGCGGGAGCTGTTTTTT.

This chain joins TRBV30 and TRBJ1-2; a possible D gene is TRBD1 (6 bases). The CDR3 has 14 residues. Trimming left V 0 bases short and J 3 bases short, with 11 bases between. Germline loops: CDR1 GTSNPN, CDR2 SVGIG (reference sequence). CDR3 sequence: CAWSVGHRDYGYTF. DNA for the CDR3: TGTGCCTGGAGTGTGGGACACCGGGACTATGGCTACACCTTC.

Concerning this clone itself: This sample also contains other DNA sequences that code for the same CDR3. The chain couples TRBV7-3 to TRBJ2-2; D is unresolved. This CDR3 has 15 residues. Germline CDR1 and CDR2: SGHTA and FQGTGA. The ends were cut back, 2 bases at V and 5 bases at J, with 12 bases in the middle. CDR3 nucleotides: TGTGCCAGCAGCTTATATGGTGGGGATACCGGGGAGCTGTTTTTT. Encoded protein: CASSLYGGDTGELFF.

The chain carries TRBV19 and TRBJ1-2; TRBD1 aligns across 7 bases. The CDR3 consists of 12 residues. The germline V gene encodes CDR1 LNHDA and CDR2 SQIVND (reference sequence). The trim removed 4 bases at V and 10 bases at J, leaving 6 bases unmatched. The CDR3 nucleotides are TGTGCCAGTAGTACCGGGACAGCCCTCTACACCTTC. It codes for CASSTGTALYTF.

The chain uses TRBV5-6 and TRBJ2-1, with 10 positions matching TRBD2. The CDR3 consists of 16 residues. The V gene end was trimmed by 7 bases and the J gene end by 4 bases; junction bases not matched to a gene: 11. Per germline, CDR1 SGHDT and CDR2 YYEEEE. The CDR3 DNA reads as TGTGCCAGCTGCAGTGGGGCTAGCGGGAGATACAATGAGCAGTTCTTC. This translates into CASCSGASGRYNEQFF.

This chain's CDR3 is CASSIGVRDYEQYF. CDR3 bases: TGTGCCAGTAGTATAGGCGTGCGGGACTACGAGCAGTACTTC. The genes are TRBV19 and TRBJ2-7; D might be TRBD2 (6 bases). The CDR3 has 14 residues. The germline gives CDR1 LNHDA, CDR2 SQIVND (reference sequence). Between the trimmed V and J ends, which lost 1 base and 3 bases, there was a span of 10 bases.

The V call is TRBV6-5, the J call TRBJ2-7; no firm D call. Trimming took off 6 bases at V and 2 bases at J, with 11 bases between the two ends. This CDR3 region has 13 residues. Germline CDR1 is MNHEY and CDR2 is SVGAGI. CDR3 sequence: CASRSDHTYEQYF. The CDR3 DNA reads TGTGCCAGCAGGTCGGACCACACCTACGAGCAGTACTTC.

The chain couples TRBV6-5 to TRBJ1-1; perhaps TRBD1 as D (5 bases). V dropped 7 bases and J dropped 0 bases, with 12 bases sitting between them. Germline CDR1 MNHEY, CDR2 SVGAGI. The CDR3 sequence is 14 residues long. Here the CDR3 DNA reads TGTGCCAGCAATGGACACGGTATGAACACTGAAGCTTTCTTT. Translating gives CASNGHGMNTEAFF.

J is TRBJ1-1 and V is TRBV27, with D perhaps matching TRBD1 (6 bases). This CDR3 region has 16 residues. Trimming took off 4 bases at V and 4 bases at J, with 19 bases between the two ends. The germline CDR1 and CDR2 sequences are MNHEY and SMNVEV (reference sequence). For the CDR3, the DNA is TGTGCCAGCAGTTGGGGGGCAGGGGTCCGAGGCACTGAAGCTTTCTTT. This gives the protein CASSWGAGVRGTEAFF.